The T cell receptor (beta chain) under discussion was sequenced for a study of cytotoxic CD8 clonotypes in ibrutinib-treated CLL. Study information: Recorded responses included around 24 partial and 2 complete; following median about 68 months, roughly 15 stayed remitted and about twelve progressed. Response samples followed a median around 11 months of treatment, range 6 to 36.

V lost 9 bases and J lost 7; bases outside the gene matches: 4. CDR1 SNHLY and CDR2 FYNNEI come from the germline V gene. There are 12 residues in the CDR3. Data came from immunoSEQ multiplex PCR; TCRdb stores just in-frame clones and leaves some out. The table has about 40,000 clones, 55% to 75% seen once; the top ten hold about 9.4%. This sequence joins TRBV2 and TRBJ2-2; 8 nucleotides agree with TRBD1. The sample was PBMCs, taken at disease progression, from a patient treated with ibrutinib. The clonotype comes from a human donor with chronic lymphocytic leukemia. The chain's CDR3 is CARSQGDGELFF. CDR3 bases: TGTGCCAGGTCACAGGGGGACGGGGAGCTGTTTTTT.